These 8 T cell receptor beta chains came from one sample sequenced in a study of OX40 agonist ivuxolimab in advanced cancers. Repertoires were generated with immunoSEQ multiplex PCR, while TCRdb's copy carries only in-frame clones and drops some. The table records about 69,000 clones, 90% of them present only once. Source: CD4+ or CD8+ T cells sorted from blood, taken in a trial of the OX40 agonist ivuxolimab. These TCRs come from an adult with an advanced solid tumor such as melanoma, head and neck, liver or kidney cancer.

The chain combines TRBV21-1 with TRBJ2-7; the table's D gene call, TRBD1, was not cross checked with the DNA. TRBV21-1 has pseudogene status. The CDR3 sequence is 15 residues long. The CDR3 spells CASSKVRRGDSEQYF. For the CDR3, the DNA is TGTGCCAGCAGCAAAGTACGCAGGGGGGACAGCGAGCAGTACTTC.

The CDR3 DNA follows: TGTGCCAGCAGCCCAGGGGGACACCTTAATGAAAAACTGTTTTTT. Residues: CASSPGGHLNEKLFF. The chain is built from TRBV7-9 and TRBJ1-4; 7 nucleotides agree with TRBD1. This CDR3 has 15 residues. CDR1 and CDR2 (germline): SEHNR, FQNEAQ (reference sequence). The V segment lost 5 bases and the J segment 4 bases; nucleotides outside the gene matches: 7.

J is TRBJ2-5 and V is TRBV9; D unclear. V was shortened by 0 bases and J by 4 bases, with 7 bases between the two germline ends. The CDR3 has 13 amino acids. Germline-derived CDR1 and CDR2 are SGDLS and YYNGEE. The CDR3 reads CASSVGGGETQYF. The CDR3 DNA reads TGTGCCAGCAGCGTAGGCGGTGGAGAGACCCAGTACTTC.

This clone showed up just once. This sequence joins TRBV5-6 and TRBJ2-3; D call uncertain. V was clipped by 1 base and J by 0 bases, with 6 bases between them. Germline V CDR1 and CDR2: SGHDT, YYEEEE. The CDR3 runs 14 residues. In DNA form, the CDR3 reads TGTGCCAGCAGCTTGTGGTCTAGCACAGATACGCAGTATTTT. This codes for CASSLWSSTDTQYF.

The V gene is TRBV5-4, the J gene TRBJ1-3, with D hard to call. The CDR3 is 14 residues long. V was clipped by 2 bases and J by 3 bases, with 9 bases between them. Germline V gene sequence: CDR1 SGHNT, CDR2 YYREEE (reference sequence). The CDR3 bases are TGTGCCAGCAGCTTACCCCAGGTTGGAAACACCATATATTTT. Encoded protein: CASSLPQVGNTIYF.

This clone was detected only a few times. The gene calls are TRBV19 and TRBJ2-4; 12 nucleotides match TRBD2. This CDR3 spans 17 amino acids. Germline V gives CDR1 LNHDA, CDR2 SQIVND (reference sequence). J was trimmed by 0 bases and V by 4 bases; bases with no gene match: 4. CDR3 amino acids: CASSTSGRALAKNIQYF. CDR3 nucleotide sequence: TGTGCCAGTAGTACTAGCGGGAGGGCCCTAGCCAAAAACATTCAGTACTTC.

V and J are TRBV10-3 and TRBJ1-6; D is uncertain. Trimming took off 8 bases at V and 5 bases at J, with 13 bases between the two ends. CDR1 ENHRY and CDR2 SYGVKD come from the germline V gene. This CDR3 comprises 14 residues. CDR3 coding DNA: TGTGCCATCGGGGTCGGGTTGGATAATTCACCCCTCCACTTT. Translation: CAIGVGLDNSPLHF.

This chain connects TRBV5-1 to TRBJ2-5; weak D call: TRBD1 (6 bases). V lost 2 bases and J 11 bases, leaving 22 bases between the germline ends. From germline, CDR1 is SGHRS and CDR2 YFSETQ. This CDR3 is built from 15 residues. CDR3 DNA sequence: TGCGCCAGCAGCTTACAGGGTATGGGGTTTGGGGAGCAGTACTTC. This codes for CASSLQGMGFGEQYF.